This T cell receptor beta chain was identified in a study of shared clonotypes between healthy human individuals. Methods used by the authors: Filtering was not the same, since immunoSEQ gave junction-only sequences without quality scores. Sequencing used immunoSEQ multiplex PCR; TCRdb keeps in-frame clones, though not all of them. V, J and clone size are taken as reported in that table, and D and trimming were inferred from the DNA itself. The table shows 650,000 to 700,000 clones, with roughly 87% occurring only once. HIV-negative, healthy adults without recent acute infections or vaccinations were the donors. CDR1 MNHEY and CDR2 SMNVEV come from the germline V gene (reference sequence). The CDR3 sequence is 16 residues long. Trimming removed 3 bases from V and 3 bases from J; junction bases left unmatched: 8.

This clonotype originated in a young man in good health. Some clones in this sample may be carry-over from other donors' samples. The chain joins TRBV27 to TRBJ2-4, with 7 bases aligning to TRBD2. Sequencing used memory CD8+ T cells from PBMCs. Subset meaning: CD45RO+ cells pooled with CCR7-negative TemRA cells. The CDR3 protein is CASSFRAGRYKNIQYF. DNA of the CDR3: TGTGCCAGCAGTTTCCGAGCCGGGAGGTACAAAAACATTCAGTACTTC.